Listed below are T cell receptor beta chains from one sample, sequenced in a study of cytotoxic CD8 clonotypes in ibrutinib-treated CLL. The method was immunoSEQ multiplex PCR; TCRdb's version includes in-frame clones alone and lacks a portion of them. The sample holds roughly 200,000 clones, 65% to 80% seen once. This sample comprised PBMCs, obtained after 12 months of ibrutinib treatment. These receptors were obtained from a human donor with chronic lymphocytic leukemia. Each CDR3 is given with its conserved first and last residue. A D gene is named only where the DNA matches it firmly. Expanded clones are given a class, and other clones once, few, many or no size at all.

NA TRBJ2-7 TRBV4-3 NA CASSQVRGDYEQYF TGCGCCAGCAGCCAAGTAAGGGGGGACTACGAGCAGTACTTC
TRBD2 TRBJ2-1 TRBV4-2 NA CASSQESGNYNEQFF TGTGCCAGCAGCCAAGAAAGCGGGAACTACAATGAGCAGTTCTTC
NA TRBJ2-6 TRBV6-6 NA CASSYWDGANVLTF TGTGCCAGCAGTTACTGGGATGGGGCCAACGTCCTGACTTTC
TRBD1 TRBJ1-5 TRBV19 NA CASSFGTGLGNQPQHF TGTGCCAGTAGTTTTGGGACAGGGCTTGGCAATCAGCCCCAGCATTTT
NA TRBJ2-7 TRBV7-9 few CASSSALSYEQYF TGTGCCAGCAGCTCCGCCCTCTCCTACGAGCAGTACTTC
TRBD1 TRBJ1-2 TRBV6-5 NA CASSYGGQANYGYTF TGTGCCAGCAGTTACGGTGGACAGGCCAACTATGGCTACACCTTC
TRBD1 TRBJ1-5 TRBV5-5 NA CASSLSGGEQPQHF TGTGCCAGCAGCTTGTCAGGGGGAGAACAGCCCCAGCATTTT
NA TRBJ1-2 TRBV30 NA CAWSVLGGGPGGYTF TGTGCCTGGAGTGTACTGGGGGGCGGGCCTGGTGGCTACACCTTC
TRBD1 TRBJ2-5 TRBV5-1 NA CASSPGTGYETQYF TGCGCCAGCAGCCCCGGGACAGGGTATGAGACCCAGTACTTC
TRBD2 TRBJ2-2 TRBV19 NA CASAGVISGGELFF TGTGCCAGTGCGGGGGTTATCTCGGGCGGGGAGCTGTTTTTT
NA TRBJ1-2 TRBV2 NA CASRDRSNYGYTF TGTGCCAGCAGGGACCGGTCCAACTATGGCTACACCTTC
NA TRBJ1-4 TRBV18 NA CASSPSQLMNEKLFF TGTGCCAGCTCACCATCCCAGCTTATGAATGAAAAACTGTTTTTT
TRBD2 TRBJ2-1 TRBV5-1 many CASSPGPTSGRASISYNEQFF TGCGCCAGCAGCCCAGGACCGACTAGCGGGAGGGCCTCGATATCCTACAATGAGCAGTTCTTC
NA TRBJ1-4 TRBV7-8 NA CASSGWGATNEKLFF TGTGCCAGCAGCGGGTGGGGCGCAACTAATGAAAAACTGTTTTTT
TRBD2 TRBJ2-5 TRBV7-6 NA CASSSTGTNQETQYF TGTGCCAGCAGCTCAACCGGGACTAACCAAGAGACCCAGTACTTC
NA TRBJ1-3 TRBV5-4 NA CAGHRPGNTIYF TGTGCCGGCCATAGGCCTGGAAACACCATATATTTT
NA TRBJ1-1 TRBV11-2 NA CASSLVSGFTEAFF TGTGCCAGCAGCTTAGTTTCCGGGTTCACTGAAGCTTTCTTT
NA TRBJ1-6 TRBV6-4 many CASSTGGARSPLHF TGTGCCAGCAGTACCGGGGGGGCGAGGTCACCCCTCCACTTT
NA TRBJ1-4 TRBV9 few CASSVEAGNEKLFF TGTGCCAGCAGCGTAGAGGCGGGGAATGAAAAACTGTTTTTT
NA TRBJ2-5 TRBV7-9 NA CASSPLPPETQYF TGTGCCAGCAGCCCCCTCCCCCCGGAGACCCAGTACTTC
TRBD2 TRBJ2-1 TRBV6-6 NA CASNRAGGYNEQFF TGTGCCAGCAACCGAGCGGGAGGGTACAATGAGCAGTTCTTC
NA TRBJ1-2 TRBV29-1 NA CSVEDRGGANYGYTF TGCAGCGTTGAAGATCGAGGAGGAGCTAACTATGGCTACACCTTC
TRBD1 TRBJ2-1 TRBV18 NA CASSPVRDRAHEQFF TGTGCCAGCTCACCCGTGAGGGACAGGGCGCATGAGCAGTTCTTC
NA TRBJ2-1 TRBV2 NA CASSQTGIQLLYNEQFF TGTGCCAGCAGCCAAACCGGGATTCAACTACTCTACAATGAGCAGTTCTTC
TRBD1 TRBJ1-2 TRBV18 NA CASSPDRGGYTF TGTGCCAGCTCACCTGACAGGGGTGGCTACACCTTC
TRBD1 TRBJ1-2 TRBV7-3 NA CASSPLAGGSGYGYTF TGTGCCAGCAGCCCGCTGGCAGGGGGCTCAGGCTATGGCTACACCTTC
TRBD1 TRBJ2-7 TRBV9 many CASSVGGQGHYEQYF TGTGCCAGCAGCGTAGGTGGACAGGGGCACTACGAGCAGTACTTC
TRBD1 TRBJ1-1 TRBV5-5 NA CASSLGDRVTEAFF TGTGCCAGCAGCTTAGGGGACAGGGTCACTGAAGCTTTCTTT
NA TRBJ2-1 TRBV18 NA CASSPVGVSYNEQFF TGTGCCAGCTCACCAGTGGGGGTGTCCTACAATGAGCAGTTCTTC
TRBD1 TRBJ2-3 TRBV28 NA CASSLVRQGANTQYF TGTGCCAGCAGTTTAGTCCGGCAGGGGGCGAATACGCAGTATTTT
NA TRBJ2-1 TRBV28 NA CASSPRRARSYNEQFF TGTGCCAGCAGCCCCAGGCGGGCGCGGTCCTACAATGAGCAGTTCTTC
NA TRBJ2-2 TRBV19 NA CASSFTHTGELFF TGTGCCAGTAGCTTTACACACACCGGGGAGCTGTTTTTT
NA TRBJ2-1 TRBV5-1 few CASSLGVLADEQFF TGCGCCAGCAGCTTGGGGGTCTTGGCAGATGAGCAGTTCTTC
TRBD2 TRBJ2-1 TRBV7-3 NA CASSTSGTSYNEQFF TGTGCCAGCAGCACCAGCGGGACTAGCTACAATGAGCAGTTCTTC
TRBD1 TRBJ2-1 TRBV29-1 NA CSVEGTGKRKGLHEQFF TGCAGCGTAGAAGGGACAGGGAAAAGGAAGGGCTTACATGAGCAGTTCTTC
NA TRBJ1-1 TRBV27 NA CASKGAINLNTEAFF TGTGCCAGCAAAGGGGCTATAAATTTGAACACTGAAGCTTTCTTT
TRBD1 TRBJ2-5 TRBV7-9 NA CASSPRTGEYQETQYF TGTGCCAGCAGCCCCCGGACAGGGGAGTACCAAGAGACCCAGTACTTC
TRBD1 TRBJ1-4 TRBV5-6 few CASSLGQGHEKLFF TGTGCCAGCAGCTTGGGACAGGGACATGAAAAACTGTTTTTT
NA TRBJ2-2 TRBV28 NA CASVNKNTGELFF TGTGCCAGCGTAAACAAGAACACCGGGGAGCTGTTTTTT
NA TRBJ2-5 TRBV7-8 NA CASSGAQETQYF TGTGCCAGCAGCGGAGCCCAAGAGACCCAGTACTTC
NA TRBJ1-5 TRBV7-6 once CASSLVGGAGSQPQHF TGTGCCAGCAGCTTAGTGGGTGGCGCCGGGTCCCAGCCCCAGCATTTT
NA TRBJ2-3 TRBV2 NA CASSEAGGGVTDTQYF TGTGCCAGCAGTGAAGCCGGAGGGGGCGTTACAGATACGCAGTATTTT
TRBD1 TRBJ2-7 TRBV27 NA CASSFVIGQGISYEQYF TGTGCCAGCAGTTTCGTTATAGGACAGGGGATTTCCTACGAGCAGTACTTC
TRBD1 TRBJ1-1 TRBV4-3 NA CASSQPGTAEEAFF TGCGCCAGCAGCCAACCTGGGACAGCCGAGGAAGCTTTCTTT
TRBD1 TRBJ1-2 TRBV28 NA CASSSQGAGNYGYTF TGTGCCAGCAGTTCACAGGGGGCGGGGAACTATGGCTACACCTTC
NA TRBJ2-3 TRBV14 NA CASSQGWGSSTDTQYF TGTGCCAGCAGCCAAGGATGGGGGAGTAGCACAGATACGCAGTATTTT
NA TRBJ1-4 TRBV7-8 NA CASTARGTNEKLFF TGTGCCAGCACCGCTAGGGGGACTAATGAAAAACTGTTTTTT
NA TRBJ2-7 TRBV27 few CASSLNRGLEQYF TGTGCCAGCAGTTTAAATCGGGGCCTCGAGCAGTACTTC
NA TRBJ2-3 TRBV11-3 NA CASSPNTDTQYF TGTGCCAGCAGCCCTAACACAGATACGCAGTATTTT
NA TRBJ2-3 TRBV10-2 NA CASRKGSPSTDTQYF TGCGCCAGCAGGAAGGGTAGCCCTAGCACAGATACGCAGTATTTT
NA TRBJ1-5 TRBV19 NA CASSPTDQPQHF TGTGCCAGTAGTCCCACAGATCAGCCCCAGCATTTT
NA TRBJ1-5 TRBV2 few CASSEELLDNQPQHF TGTGCCAGCAGTGAAGAACTTTTGGACAATCAGCCCCAGCATTTT
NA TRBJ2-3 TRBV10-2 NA CASSEGGSTDTQYF TGCGCCAGCAGTGAAGGGGGGTCCACAGATACGCAGTATTTT
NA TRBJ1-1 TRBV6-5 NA CASSHDDTEAFF TGTGCCAGCAGCCATGATGACACTGAAGCTTTCTTT
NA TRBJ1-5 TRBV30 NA CAWSGGAGVNNQPQHF TGTGCCTGGAGTGGAGGGGCAGGGGTTAACAATCAGCCCCAGCATTTT
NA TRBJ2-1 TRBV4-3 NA CASSHTPGLDNEQFF TGCGCCAGCAGCCATACCCCGGGACTCGACAATGAGCAGTTCTTC
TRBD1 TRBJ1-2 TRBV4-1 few CASSQGGTGPWRGYTF TGCGCCAGCAGCCAAGGTGGGACAGGCCCGTGGAGAGGCTACACCTTC